Below, 32 T cell receptor beta chains from the same sample are listed, as sequenced in a study of shared clonotypes between healthy human individuals. Clones were read by immunoSEQ multiplex PCR, and TCRdb kept only the in-frame ones, dropping some. The sample holds 1 million to 1.2 million clones, approximately 80% seen once. Material for sequencing was memory CD4+ T cells from PBMCs. The subset was: CD45RA-negative fraction. The receptors here all came from a young man in good health. Some clones in this sample may be carry-over from other donors' samples.

This clone was counted between two and nine times. This sequence joins TRBV4-1 and TRBJ1-4; 10 bases agree with TRBD1. V shed 6 bases, J shed 6 bases, and the junction held 7 bases outside the gene matches. Per germline, CDR1 MGHRA and CDR2 YSYEKL. CDR3 length equals 15 residues. CDR3 in DNA: TGCGCCAGCAGACACGTCGGGACAGGGGATGAAAAACTGTTTTTT. Amino acid sequence: CASRHVGTGDEKLFF.

CDR3 loop: CASGQSSYEQYF. DNA of the CDR3: TGTGCCAGCGGACAGTCGTCCTACGAGCAGTACTTC. The gene calls are TRBV6-5 and TRBJ2-7, with D tentatively TRBD1 (6 bases). V dropped 8 bases and J dropped 1 base, with 9 bases sitting between them. CDR1 is MNHEY and CDR2 is SVGAGI in the germline V gene. There are 12 residues in the CDR3.

The gene calls are TRBV7-2 and TRBJ2-3; D is unresolved. V shed 11 bases and J shed 4 bases, with 13 bases lying between them. This CDR3 is 12 amino acids long. Germline CDR1 and CDR2: SGHTA and FQGNSA. The CDR3, as DNA: TGTGCCTCAGCTTCGGTAGCAGATACGCAGTATTTT. Translated: CASASVADTQYF.

A remark on this clone: This could be a read error, since a much larger clone is one nucleotide away. Other DNA sequences in this sample translate to the same CDR3. The chain uses TRBV7-8 and TRBJ1-1; maybe TRBD1 (6 bases). CDR3 length: 14 residues. The V gene's germline CDR1 is SGHVS and CDR2 FQNEAQ. Trimming removed 3 bases at V and 8 bases at J, with 16 bases between. CDR3 amino acids: CASSFTGRMGEAFF. The CDR3 DNA follows: TGTGCCAGCAGCTTCACAGGGAGGATGGGCGAAGCTTTCTTT.

This chain uses TRBV7-9 with TRBJ1-5; 7 nucleotides align to TRBD1. The V and J ends lost 1 base and 7 bases, in that order; junction bases with no gene match: 10. Germline CDR1 SEHNR, CDR2 FQNEAQ (reference sequence). This CDR3 contains 16 residues. CDR3 sequence (DNA): TGTGCCAGCAGCTTAGTATTGTTTCAGGGGGAACAGCCCCAGCATTTT. Its translation: CASSLVLFQGEQPQHF.

CDR3 region: CASSAPGQKTGELFF. CDR3 DNA sequence: TGTGCCAGCAGTGCGCCGGGACAGAAGACCGGGGAGCTGTTTTTT. The V and J genes are TRBV25-1 and TRBJ2-2; 7 bases align to TRBD1. Germline V CDR1 and CDR2: MGHDK, SYGVNS. Losses at the gene ends were 4 bases for V and 5 bases for J; bases not matched to a gene: 7. The CDR3 has 15 amino acids.

J is TRBJ2-2 and V is TRBV19, with TRBD1 matching 10 bases. The CDR3 spans 19 residues. Germline V lookup: CDR1 LNHDA, CDR2 SQIVND (reference sequence). The V and J ends lost 4 bases and 4 bases, in that order; junction bases with no gene match: 15. The DNA for the CDR3 is TGTGCCAGTAGTAGTATCCGTGACAGGGGGCTGGAGGGCACCGGGGAGCTGTTTTTT. Residues: CASSSIRDRGLEGTGELFF.

In this sample, this clone turned up a few times. V is TRBV5-1 and J is TRBJ2-7, with 9 bases fitting TRBD1. The germline gives CDR1 SGHRS, CDR2 YFSETQ. V gave up 5 bases and J gave up 4 bases; unmatched junction bases: 7. The CDR3 covers 14 residues. CDR3 amino acids: CASRNRGQGYEQYF. The CDR3 nucleotides read TGCGCCAGCAGGAACAGGGGGCAAGGATACGAGCAGTACTTC. The full variable domain, rest sourced from reference TRBV5-1 and TRBJ2-7, is KAGVTQTPRYLIKTRGQQVTLSCSPISGHRSVSWYQQTPGQGLQFLFEYFSETQRNKGNFPGRFSGRQFSNSRSEMNVSTLELGDSALYLCASRNRGQGYEQYFGPGTRLTVT.

The J gene is TRBJ2-1, the V gene TRBV6-1; 7 nucleotides agree with TRBD2. Germline loops: CDR1 MNHNS, CDR2 SASEGT. V dropped 3 bases and J dropped 7; count of bases not matched to a gene: 12. The CDR3 contains 16 residues. The CDR3 region is CASSEGAGRARNEQFF. The CDR3 nucleotides read TGTGCCAGCAGTGAGGGAGCGGGAAGGGCCAGGAATGAGCAGTTCTTC.

The chain joins TRBV25-1 to TRBJ2-1, with 8 bases identical to TRBD2. The germline CDR1 and CDR2 sequences are MGHDK and SYGVNS. This CDR3 has 15 amino acids. Trimming cost V 5 bases and J 10 bases; bases outside gene matches: 13. The CDR3 sequence is CASSREGGVPGEQFF. The CDR3 nucleotides are TGTGCCAGCAGTCGGGAGGGGGGAGTCCCCGGCGAGCAGTTCTTC.

This clone was seen repeatedly, ten times or more. J is TRBJ1-1 and V is TRBV5-1, with a weak D call TRBD1 (6 bases). Germline CDR1 is SGHRS and CDR2 is YFSETQ. Trimming left V 4 bases short and J 3 bases short, with 10 bases between. This CDR3 spans 13 amino acids. CDR3 loop: CASSTAGDTEAFF. The CDR3 coding sequence is TGCGCCAGCAGCACAGCAGGGGACACTGAAGCTTTCTTT.

The rearrangement uses TRBV30 and TRBJ1-3; D is unclear. The CDR3 runs to 14 residues. The germline V gene encodes CDR1 GTSNPN and CDR2 SVGIG (reference sequence). Trimming left V 2 bases short and J 4 bases short, with 12 bases between. This CDR3 reads CAWSSSLVGNTIYF. In nucleotides, the CDR3 is TGTGCCTGGAGTTCATCGCTAGTAGGAAACACCATATATTTT.

The chain recombines TRBV7-9 with TRBJ1-1; 9 bases are shared with TRBD1. V lost 4 bases to trimming and J lost 10 bases; unmatched junction nucleotides: 10. The germline gives CDR1 SEHNR, CDR2 FQNEAQ (reference sequence). There are 14 residues in the CDR3. CDR3 DNA sequence: TGTGCCAGCAGCTCGACGACAGGGGGAGAAGTAGCTTTCTTT. Translated: CASSSTTGGEVAFF. Supplemented by reference TRBV7-9 and TRBJ1-1, the full variable domain reads DTGVSQNPRHKITKRGQNVTFRCDPISEHNRLYWYRQTLGQGPEFLTYFQNEAQLEKSRLLSDRFSAERPKGSFSTLEIQRTEQGDSAMYLCASSSTTGGEVAFFGQGTRLTVV.

About this clone itself: Other DNA sequences in the sample encode the same CDR3. V and J are TRBV5-1 and TRBJ2-1; D is perhaps TRBD2 (5 bases). V was cut by 2 bases and J by 7 bases, with 10 bases left in between. The germline V gene encodes CDR1 SGHRS and CDR2 YFSETQ. This CDR3 comprises 13 residues. CDR3 bases: TGCGCCAGCAGCTTAGGGTCGGGGAATGAGCAGTTCTTC. Translating gives CASSLGSGNEQFF.

The V and J genes are TRBV5-1 and TRBJ2-7; TRBD2 aligns across 11 bases. Trimming took 3 bases from V and 2 from J; bases not matched to a gene: 4. CDR3 size: 15 residues. The germline gives CDR1 SGHRS, CDR2 YFSETQ. The CDR3 loop reads CASSSGTSGPYEQYF. In nucleotides, the CDR3 is TGCGCCAGCAGCTCCGGGACTAGCGGCCCCTACGAGCAGTACTTC. Drawing the rest from reference TRBV5-1 and TRBJ2-7, the complete variable domain is KAGVTQTPRYLIKTRGQQVTLSCSPISGHRSVSWYQQTPGQGLQFLFEYFSETQRNKGNFPGRFSGRQFSNSRSEMNVSTLELGDSALYLCASSSGTSGPYEQYFGPGTRLTVT.

This chain joins TRBV13 and TRBJ2-2; tentative D call: TRBD2 (6 bases). Trimming took off 5 bases at V and 5 bases at J, with 15 bases between the two ends. The CDR3 runs to 15 residues. The germline CDR1 and CDR2 sequences are PRHDT and FYEKMQ (reference sequence). The CDR3 DNA reads TGTGCCAGCAGCCCCGGGGGTGAGGGAACCGGGGAGCTGTTTTTT. It yields the protein CASSPGGEGTGELFF.

As regards this clone: Other DNA sequences in the same sample also yield this CDR3. The V and J genes are TRBV27 and TRBJ2-2; a weak D match, TRBD1 (5 bases). V lost 2 bases and J lost 5, with 12 bases in between. CDR1 is MNHEY, CDR2 SMNVEV, per germline (reference sequence). This CDR3 contains 15 residues. The chain's CDR3 is CASSLRGLGTGELFF. CDR3 in DNA: TGTGCCAGCAGTTTAAGGGGTCTGGGGACCGGGGAGCTGTTTTTT.

The chain uses TRBV27 and TRBJ2-1; D gene uncertain. The CDR3 totals 14 residues. The germline V and J ends were trimmed by 6 bases and 10 bases, with 19 bases remaining between them. Germline V CDR1 and CDR2: MNHEY, SMNVEV (reference sequence). This CDR3 is CASSSPFPLGEQFF. CDR3 coding DNA: TGTGCCAGCAGCTCACCTTTCCCATTAGGAGAGCAGTTCTTC.

The V gene is TRBV5-1, the J gene TRBJ2-7; TRBD2 is a possible D gene (6 bases). CDR3 length: 14 amino acids. Trimming shortened V by 5 bases and J by 0 bases, and 12 bases separated the two germline ends. CDR1 SGHRS and CDR2 YFSETQ come from the germline V gene. The CDR3 region is CASRPEGLSYEQYF. CDR3 sequence (DNA): TGCGCCAGCAGGCCGGAGGGGCTCTCCTACGAGCAGTACTTC.

This chain connects TRBV15 to TRBJ1-5; D is unclear. The CDR3 covers 14 residues. Trimming shortened V by 3 bases and J by 3 bases, and 9 bases separated the two germline ends. CDR1 LNHNV and CDR2 YYDKDF come from the germline V gene (reference sequence). In DNA, the CDR3 is TGTGCCACCAGCAGGGGAGAGAACAATCAGCCCCAGCATTTT. It codes for CATSRGENNQPQHF.

The J gene is TRBJ1-5, the V gene TRBV10-3; 7 positions agree with TRBD1. Trimming removed 6 bases from V and 3 bases from J; junction bases left unmatched: 5. CDR3 length equals 14 residues. Germline values: CDR1 ENHRY, CDR2 SYGVKD. The DNA of the CDR3 is TGTGCCATCAGCGCTGGGACAGACAATCAGCCCCAGCATTTT. It encodes CAISAGTDNQPQHF.

The rearrangement uses TRBV6-1 and TRBJ2-7; the D call may be TRBD1 or TRBD2 (5 bases each). V shed 6 bases and J shed 0 bases, with 6 bases lying between them. Germline V lookup: CDR1 MNHNS, CDR2 SASEGT. The CDR3 runs 12 residues. The CDR3 sequence: CASRGDSYEQYF. CDR3 bases: TGTGCCAGCAGGGGGGACTCCTACGAGCAGTACTTC.

The chain is built from TRBV9 and TRBJ2-1, with 10 bases matching TRBD2. Germline V gene data show CDR1 as SGDLS and CDR2 as YYNGEE. After removal of 2 bases from V and 10 bases from J, the junction contained 6 bases not matched to a gene. The CDR3 loop spans 14 amino acids. DNA of the CDR3: TGTGCCAGCAGCGTCAGCGGGAGGGTACGGGAGCAGTTCTTC. Amino acid sequence: CASSVSGRVREQFF.

V usage is TRBV25-1 and J usage is TRBJ2-5, with D possibly matching TRBD1 (5 bases). V dropped 5 bases and J dropped 5 bases, with 12 bases sitting between them. Germline V gene lookup returns CDR1 MGHDK and CDR2 SYGVNS. The CDR3 is 13 residues long. The CDR3 here is CASSQFKGETQYF. CDR3 in DNA: TGTGCCAGCAGTCAGTTCAAGGGGGAGACCCAGTACTTC.

The chain is built from TRBV28 and TRBJ2-1; 14 nucleotides align to TRBD2. V was clipped by 5 bases and J by 8 bases; unmatched bases: 8. In germline, CDR1 is MDHEN, CDR2 SYDVKM. The CDR3 covers 16 residues. Written as DNA, the CDR3 is TGTGCCAGCAGTGCTACTGGACTAGCGGGAGGAGATGAGCAGTTCTTC. This encodes CASSATGLAGGDEQFF.

The chain recombines TRBV5-1 with TRBJ1-2; possible D gene TRBD1, 6 bases. The CDR3 is 15 residues long. Germline lookup yields CDR1 SGHRS and CDR2 YFSETQ. V dropped 0 bases and J dropped 2 bases, with 11 bases sitting between them. CDR3 DNA: TGCGCCAGCAGCTTGGAACAGGGCAGAAACTATGGCTACACCTTC. It is translated as CASSLEQGRNYGYTF.

The chain uses TRBV6-1 and TRBJ2-1, with D hard to call. This CDR3 comprises 13 residues. Germline V CDR1 and CDR2: MNHNS, SASEGT. The V gene lost 1 base and the J gene lost 15 bases, with 16 bases spanning the gap. CDR3 DNA sequence: TGTGCCAGCAGTGAAGGGGCCTTATCCGTAGCGTTCTTC. It yields the protein CASSEGALSVAFF.

This chain connects TRBV4-1 to TRBJ2-3; D gene uncertain. The V gene lost 1 base and the J gene lost 1 base, with 6 bases spanning the gap. Germline V gives CDR1 MGHRA, CDR2 YSYEKL. This CDR3 is 14 amino acids long. The CDR3 protein is CASSQVIGTDTQYF. Written as DNA, the CDR3 is TGCGCCAGCAGCCAAGTGATCGGCACAGATACGCAGTATTTT.

This chain uses TRBV28 with TRBJ1-1; D gene uncertain. Germline lookup yields CDR1 MDHEN and CDR2 SYDVKM. This CDR3 comprises 13 residues. Trimming stripped 3 bases from V and 6 bases from J, with 11 bases between. The CDR3 spells CASSFPIRPEAFF. The CDR3 nucleotides read TGTGCCAGCAGTTTTCCAATACGCCCTGAAGCTTTCTTT.

J is TRBJ1-1 and V is TRBV28; D gene uncertain. CDR3 length equals 11 residues. CDR1 is MDHEN, CDR2 SYDVKM, per germline. V lost 6 bases and J 5 bases, leaving 7 bases between the germline ends. This CDR3 reads CASSPRTEAFF. The CDR3 coding sequence is TGTGCCAGCAGCCCCCGAACTGAAGCTTTCTTT.

Comments on this clone: A much larger clone is a single base away; this may be a read error. Other DNA sequences in the same sample also yield this CDR3. The chain carries TRBV7-9 and TRBJ2-1; the D is unclear. The germline gives CDR1 SEHNR, CDR2 FQNEAQ (reference sequence). The CDR3 covers 13 residues. V lost 2 bases and J 1 base, leaving 3 bases between the germline ends. The CDR3: CASSLRSYNEQFF. For the CDR3, the DNA is TGTGCCAGCAGCTTACGATCCTACAATGAGCAGTTCTTC.

Note on this clone: This specimen includes other DNA sequences encoding the same CDR3. This rearrangement joins TRBV7-2 to TRBJ2-1; D gene uncertain. The CDR3 loop spans 11 amino acids. The germline V gene has CDR1 SGHTA and CDR2 FQGNSA. Deletions cut 6 bases from V and 5 bases from J, with 5 bases between. The CDR3: CASSQNNEQFF. The CDR3 region has the DNA TGTGCCAGCAGTCAAAACAATGAGCAGTTCTTC. The complete variable domain, with remaining parts taken from reference TRBV7-2 and TRBJ2-1, reads GAGVSQSPSNKVTEKGKDVELRCDPISGHTALYWYRQSLGQGLEFLIYFQGNSAPDKSGLPSDRFSAERTGGSVSTLTIQRTQQEDSAVYLCASSQNNEQFFGPGTRLTVL.